What follows are 26 T cell receptor beta chains derived from one specimen sequenced in a study of shared clonotypes between healthy human individuals. TCRdb's copy holds only in-frame clones and misses some; the assay was immunoSEQ multiplex PCR. The sample lists hundreds of thousands of clones, about 74% seen once, with under 2% in the top ten. The sequenced material came from memory CD4+ T cells sorted from blood. Indicated subset: CD45RA-negative fraction. These receptors all stem from a woman aged 25 to 39 in good health.

To note about this clone: The same CDR3 arises from other DNA sequences in this sample as well. The V call is TRBV6-1, the J call TRBJ2-3; the D is unclear. The germline gives CDR1 MNHNS, CDR2 SASEGT. V lost 2 bases, J lost 1 base, and 4 bases lay in between. CDR3 length: 13 amino acids. As DNA, the CDR3 is TGTGCCAGCAGTGAATCCCGCACAGATACGCAGTATTTT. Residues: CASSESRTDTQYF.

The genes are TRBV2 and TRBJ1-5; 8 bases are shared with TRBD1. The CDR3 has 14 residues. Losses at the gene ends were 5 bases for V and 9 bases for J; bases not matched to a gene: 9. Per germline, CDR1 SNHLY and CDR2 FYNNEI. The chain's CDR3 is CASSPRTGFLPQHF. DNA for the CDR3: TGTGCCAGCAGTCCGAGGACAGGGTTTCTGCCCCAGCATTTT.

The chain is built from TRBV25-1 and TRBJ2-7; 10 bases map to TRBD1. The junction had 8 bases not matched to a gene; V was cut back by 8 bases and J by 4 bases. This CDR3 spans 14 amino acids. Germline assignment: CDR1 MGHDK and CDR2 SYGVNS. The CDR3, as DNA: TGTGCCAGCGTTCCGGGACAGGGGACTTACGAGCAGTACTTC. It codes for CASVPGQGTYEQYF.

The chain joins TRBV6-1 to TRBJ1-2; D is uncertain. Per the germline V gene, CDR1 is MNHNS and CDR2 is SASEGT. Trimming removed 8 bases at V and 9 bases at J, with 10 bases between. The CDR3 spans 10 residues. The CDR3 loop reads CASPAVCYTF. The CDR3 DNA reads as TGTGCCAGCCCGGCGGTTTGCTACACCTTC.

This chain links TRBV4-1 with TRBJ2-2; D could derive from TRBD1 or TRBD2 (6 bases each). CDR1 and CDR2 from the germline V gene are MGHRA and YSYEKL. V gave up 1 base and J gave up 7 bases, with 16 bases separating them. The CDR3 covers 16 residues. CDR3 sequence reads: CASSQVSGAGIGELFF. The CDR3 coding sequence is TGCGCCAGCAGCCAAGTATCGGGGGCAGGGATCGGGGAGCTGTTTTTT.

On this clone: Other DNA sequences in the sample encode the same CDR3. CDR3 loop: CASSLGQGNQPQHF. The CDR3 coding sequence is TGTGCCAGCAGTTTGGGGCAGGGGAATCAGCCCCAGCATTTT. The chain carries TRBV27 and TRBJ1-5; a weak D match, TRBD1 (6 bases). The CDR3 is 14 residues long. CDR1 and CDR2 (germline): MNHEY, SMNVEV (reference sequence). V lost 3 bases and J lost 4, with 10 bases in between.

This sequence joins TRBV5-6 and TRBJ2-1; TRBD2 matches at 8 bases. V gave up 4 bases and J gave up 0 bases; unmatched junction bases: 6. CDR1 and CDR2 (germline): SGHDT, YYEEEE. The CDR3 runs to 16 residues. The CDR3 DNA is TGTGCCAGCAGCAAGGTAGGACTAGCCTCCTACAATGAGCAGTTCTTC. Translating gives CASSKVGLASYNEQFF.

This clone was detected a few times. A single base separates this from a much larger clone, so it may be a read error. The identical CDR3 is also encoded by other nucleotide sequences in the sample. This chain links TRBV28 with TRBJ1-5; 8 bases agree with TRBD1. V lost 2 bases to trimming and J lost 6 bases; unmatched junction nucleotides: 0. This CDR3 region has 13 residues. The germline gives CDR1 MDHEN, CDR2 SYDVKM. CDR3 in DNA: TGTGCCAGCAGTTTAACAGGGGGTCAGCCCCAGCATTTT. It is translated as CASSLTGGQPQHF. Complete variable domain (other parts from reference TRBV28 and TRBJ1-5): DVKVTQSSRYLVKRTGEKVFLECVQDMDHENMFWYRQDPGLGLRLIYFSYDVKMKEKGDIPEGYSVSREKKERFSLILESASTNQTSMYLCASSLTGGQPQHFGDGTRLSIL.

The chain employs TRBV11-3 and TRBJ2-1, with D maybe TRBD2 (6 bases). Germline CDR1 reads SGHNT; CDR2 reads YENEEA. The CDR3 runs 16 residues. V was trimmed by 3 bases and J by 3 bases, leaving 15 bases between them. The CDR3 nucleotides read TGTGCCAGCAGCTTTGGTTCGGGGGTGGGCTACAATGAGCAGTTCTTC. This codes for CASSFGSGVGYNEQFF.

The V call is TRBV5-4, the J call TRBJ2-7; D might be TRBD2 (5 bases). Trimming shortened V by 0 bases and J by 6 bases, and 13 bases separated the two germline ends. Germline assignment: CDR1 SGHNT and CDR2 YYREEE (reference sequence). This CDR3 spans 14 amino acids. The CDR3 bases are TGTGCCAGCAGCTTGGTAAATTCAGGAGGCGAGCAGTACTTC. Amino acids: CASSLVNSGGEQYF.

V and J are TRBV5-1 and TRBJ2-1, with D maybe TRBD2 (6 bases). The CDR3 has 16 amino acids. The ends were cut back, 1 base at V and 1 base at J, with 12 bases in the middle. Germline V gene sequence: CDR1 SGHRS, CDR2 YFSETQ. CDR3 sequence: CASSLSREWSYNEQFF. The CDR3 DNA reads as TGCGCCAGCAGCTTGTCACGGGAGTGGTCCTACAATGAGCAGTTCTTC.

The chain couples TRBV6-5 to TRBJ1-5; D gene unclear. Germline V gene data show CDR1 as MNHEY and CDR2 as SVGAGI. The CDR3 is 15 amino acids. V lost 6 bases and J lost 0, with 12 bases in between. Here the CDR3 reads CASSRNPYSNQPQHF. As DNA, the CDR3 is TGTGCCAGCAGCAGAAATCCCTATAGCAATCAGCCCCAGCATTTT.

The V gene is TRBV7-2, the J gene TRBJ1-5; D gene uncertain. The length of the CDR3 is 13 residues. Germline V gene sequence: CDR1 SGHTA, CDR2 FQGNSA. V lost 8 bases, J lost 3 bases, and 11 bases lay in between. The CDR3 region has the DNA TGTGCCAGCTCTGCGTCATTCAATCAGCCCCAGCATTTT. Its translation: CASSASFNQPQHF. Using reference TRBV7-2 and TRBJ1-5 for the parts outside the CDR3, the full variable domain is GAGVSQSPSNKVTEKGKDVELRCDPISGHTALYWYRQSLGQGLEFLIYFQGNSAPDKSGLPSDRFSAERTGGSVSTLTIQRTQQEDSAVYLCASSASFNQPQHFGDGTRLSIL.

The chain has TRBV7-9 and TRBJ2-7; D not certain. The germline gives CDR1 SEHNR, CDR2 FQNEAQ (reference sequence). The V gene lost 4 bases and the J gene lost 2 bases, with 3 bases spanning the gap. The CDR3 has 11 residues. CDR3 sequence: CASSSAYEQYF. The CDR3, as DNA: TGTGCCAGCAGCTCGGCCTACGAGCAGTACTTC. The entire variable domain, with the rest obtained from reference TRBV7-9 and TRBJ2-7, is as follows: DTGVSQNPRHKITKRGQNVTFRCDPISEHNRLYWYRQTLGQGPEFLTYFQNEAQLEKSRLLSDRFSAERPKGSFSTLEIQRTEQGDSAMYLCASSSAYEQYFGPGTRLTVT.

The chain uses TRBV2 and TRBJ2-3; D may match TRBD1 or TRBD2 (5 bases each). Trimming took 6 bases from V and 6 from J, leaving 16 bases between them. This CDR3 is 14 amino acids long. Germline loops: CDR1 SNHLY, CDR2 FYNNEI. CDR3 sequence: CASRPGTGGDTQYF. CDR3 DNA: TGTGCCAGCAGACCCGGGACCGGCGGCGATACGCAGTATTTT.

The chain is built from TRBV14 and TRBJ2-2; D not resolved. V was shortened by 5 bases and J by 6 bases, with 7 bases between the two germline ends. Germline V gene sequence: CDR1 SGHDN, CDR2 FVKESK. The length of the CDR3 is 12 residues. CDR3 in DNA: TGTGCCAGCAGCTTGCTCGCCGGGGAGCTGTTTTTT. Protein: CASSLLAGELFF.

The rearrangement links TRBV7-6 to TRBJ1-2; D might be TRBD1 (6 bases). The CDR3 totals 13 residues. CDR1 and CDR2 (germline): SGHVS, FNYEAQ. Trimming stripped 5 bases from V and 8 bases from J, with 15 bases between. CDR3 amino acids: CASSPRGGGGYTF. In DNA form, the CDR3 reads TGTGCCAGCAGCCCGAGGGGGGGAGGCGGCTACACCTTC.

This clone occurred once. In DNA form, the CDR3 reads TGTGCCAGCTCACCACGGCAGGGGGAAATAAACAGAATCGATCAGCCCCAGCATTTT. Protein sequence: CASSPRQGEINRIDQPQHF. The J gene is TRBJ1-5, the V gene TRBV18, with 7 bases lining up with TRBD1. With 1 base clipped from V and 5 bases from J, the junction kept 17 bases outside the gene matches. CDR3 length: 19 residues. Germline-derived CDR1 and CDR2 are KGHSH and LQKENI.

This clone was recorded at least ten times. The rearrangement links TRBV5-1 to TRBJ1-4; TRBD1 aligns across 11 bases. Germline loops: CDR1 SGHRS, CDR2 YFSETQ. V was clipped by 7 bases and J by 9 bases; unmatched bases: 8. The CDR3 has 14 residues. The CDR3 DNA sequence: TGCGCCAGCCACCCCGGGACAGGGGGACAAAAACTGTTTTTT. As protein: CASHPGTGGQKLFF. The full variable domain, with the rest looked up from reference TRBV5-1 and TRBJ1-4, is KAGVTQTPRYLIKTRGQQVTLSCSPISGHRSVSWYQQTPGQGLQFLFEYFSETQRNKGNFPGRFSGRQFSNSRSEMNVSTLELGDSALYLCASHPGTGGQKLFFGSGTQLSVL.

The J gene is TRBJ2-7, the V gene TRBV5-4; D gene unclear. V lost 0 bases to trimming and J lost 0 bases, with 10 bases between them. This CDR3 is built from 15 residues. Germline values: CDR1 SGHNT, CDR2 YYREEE (reference sequence). CDR3 nucleotides: TGTGCCAGCAGCTTGGGGTCGGCTAGCTCCTACGAGCAGTACTTC. It translates to CASSLGSASSYEQYF.

This clone is a singleton in its sample. This sequence joins TRBV2 and TRBJ2-2, with 13 bases matching TRBD2. This CDR3 contains 19 residues. The germline V gene has CDR1 SNHLY and CDR2 FYNNEI. V trimming: 4 bases; J trimming: 1 base; junction bases outside the gene matches: 9. The CDR3 DNA reads TGTGCCAGCAGTGGAGGACTAGCGGGAGCAGTTGGGAACACCGGGGAGCTGTTTTTT. Translated: CASSGGLAGAVGNTGELFF. The full variable domain, rest sourced from reference TRBV2 and TRBJ2-2, is EPEVTQTPSHQVTQMGQEVILRCVPISNHLYFYWYRQILGQKVEFLVSFYNNEISEKSEIFDDQFSVERPDGSNFTLKIRSTKLEDSAMYFCASSGGLAGAVGNTGELFFGEGSRLTVL.

The rearrangement uses TRBV6-5 and TRBJ1-2, with 8 bases fitting TRBD1. V trimming: 8 bases; J trimming: 3 bases; junction bases outside the gene matches: 11. The CDR3 has 15 residues. Germline assignment: CDR1 MNHEY and CDR2 SVGAGI. The CDR3 DNA follows: TGTGCCAGCCGCACATCGGGACAGGAGTACTATGGCTACACCTTC. It translates to CASRTSGQEYYGYTF.

As concerns this clone: Possible read error: a much larger clone is one base away. Other nucleotide sequences in the sample specify the same CDR3. The rearrangement joins TRBV5-1 to TRBJ2-2; D not resolved. This CDR3 is 13 amino acids long. Germline assignment: CDR1 SGHRS and CDR2 YFSETQ. The V and J ends lost 4 bases and 1 base respectively, with 5 bases between them. The CDR3 nucleotides are TGCGCCAGCAGCCCAGGGAACACCGGGGAGCTGTTTTTT. Amino acids: CASSPGNTGELFF.

The chain has TRBV19 and TRBJ2-1; D unresolved. The germline V and J ends were trimmed by 8 bases and 5 bases, with 13 bases remaining between them. There are 13 residues in the CDR3. Germline CDR1 LNHDA, CDR2 SQIVND (reference sequence). In DNA form, the CDR3 reads TGTGCCAGTCGGACCATAGGGAACAATGAGCAGTTCTTC. Its translation is CASRTIGNNEQFF.

As regards this clone: The sample has other DNA sequences that encode this CDR3 too. The rearrangement links TRBV28 to TRBJ1-2; TRBD1 is a possible D gene (6 bases). In germline, CDR1 is MDHEN, CDR2 SYDVKM. The CDR3 extends over 11 amino acids. Trimming took off 7 bases at V and 8 bases at J, with 11 bases between the two ends. CDR3: CASTQGRGYTF. CDR3 bases: TGTGCCAGCACCCAGGGGAGAGGCTACACCTTC.

The chain recombines TRBV6-6 with TRBJ1-5; the D is unclear. V lost 6 bases to trimming and J lost 5 bases, with 8 bases between them. CDR3 length: 12 amino acids. Germline lookup yields CDR1 MNHNY and CDR2 SVGAGI (reference sequence). CDR3 sequence (DNA): TGTGCCAGCAGCCTCCGGGATCAGCCCCAGCATTTT. Its translation is CASSLRDQPQHF.